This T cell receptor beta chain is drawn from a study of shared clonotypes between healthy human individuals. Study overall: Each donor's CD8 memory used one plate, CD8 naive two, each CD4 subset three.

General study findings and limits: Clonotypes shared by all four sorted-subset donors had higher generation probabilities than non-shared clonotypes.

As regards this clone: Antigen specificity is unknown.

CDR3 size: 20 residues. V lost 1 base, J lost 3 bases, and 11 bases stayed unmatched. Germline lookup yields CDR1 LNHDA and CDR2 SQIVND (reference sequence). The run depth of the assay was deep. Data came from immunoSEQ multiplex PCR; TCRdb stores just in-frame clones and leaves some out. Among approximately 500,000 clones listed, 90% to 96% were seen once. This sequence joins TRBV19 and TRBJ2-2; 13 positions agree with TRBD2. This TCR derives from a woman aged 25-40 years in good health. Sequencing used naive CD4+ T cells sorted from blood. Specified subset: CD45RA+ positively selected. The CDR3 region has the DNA TGTGCCAGTAGTATAGGGGGCCGACTAGCGGGAGGATTTGACACCGGGGAGCTGTTTTTT. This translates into CASSIGGRLAGGFDTGELFF. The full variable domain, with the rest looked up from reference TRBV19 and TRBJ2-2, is DGGITQSPKYLFRKEGQNVTLSCEQNLNHDAMYWYRQDPGQGLRLIYYSQIVNDFQKGDIAEGYSVSREKKESFPLTVTSAQKNPTAFYLCASSIGGRLAGGFDTGELFFGEGSRLTVL.